This T cell receptor (delta chain) was recovered during a study of Vδ1+ human thymocytes. Regarding the study as a whole: Thymic TRG and TRD repertoires appeared highly polyclonal, with Gaussian CDR3 length distributions. Thymic delta-chain repertoires held approximately 19% Vdelta2 sequences and few Vdelta3, despite high sort purity. Many TRG clonotypes were shared between donors; TRD repertoires were essentially private.

The sorted cells were CD3+ Vdelta1+ Vdelta2- thymocytes from alphabeta-depleted thymus. Purity of the sorted Vdelta1+ thymocytes ranged from roughly 97% to 99.6%. Sequences come from RNA converted to cDNA by reverse transcription. CDR3 amplicons came from multiplex PCR with pooled V-gene forward and constant-region reverse primers. TCRdb re-analyzed the multiplex PCR reads via CATT. This table holds some 73,000 delta-chain clones, about 38% found once. As to this clone: Its antigen is unidentified.

Germline CDR1 reads TSWWSYY; CDR2 reads QGS. After removal of 0 bases from V and 3 bases from J, the junction contained 23 bases not matched to a gene. The CDR3 is made up of 22 amino acids. The chain links TRDV1 to TRDJ1; 9 bases are a match to TRDD2. The sequenced sample consisted of Vdelta1+ gamma-delta thymocytes from the thymus. Documented subset: FACS-sorted CD3+ TCRalphabeta- TCRVdelta1+ TCRVdelta2- thymocytes. This TCR was sampled from a boy in the first two years of life who had congenital heart surgery. CDR3 region: CALGELILPTLRGAPEADKLIF. CDR3 nucleotide sequence: TGTGCTCTTGGGGAACTCATCCTTCCTACATTGAGGGGGGCCCCGGAGGCCGATAAACTCATCTTT.